Listed below are T cell receptor beta chains from one sample, sequenced in a study of beta chain features in type 1 diabetes. This table comes from immunoSEQ multiplex PCR, and its TCRdb copy is limited to in-frame clones, with some not included. The sample has 600,000 or so clones, around 11% seen once. The material sequenced was naive CD4+ T cells from blood. These receptors came from a young man with type 1 diabetes. The CDR3 runs from the conserved cysteine through the conserved F or W. The D gene is left open where the match is weak. Only part of the rows carry a size: once, few, many, or a class if the clone is expanded.

clone size,V gene,D gene,CDR3 length,J gene,CDR3 DNA,CDR3 protein
few,TRBV11-3,.,18,TRBJ2-6,TGTGCCAGCAGCTTGTCATCCAGAAAACGATCTGGGGCCAACGTCCTGACTTTC,CASSLSSRKRSGANVLTF
few,TRBV29-1,TRBD1,15,TRBJ1-4,TGCAGCGTTGCGGGGGGACAGCGGATTGGTGAAAAACTGTTTTTT,CSVAGGQRIGEKLFF
few,TRBV19,TRBD2,17,TRBJ2-3,TGTGCCAGTAGTCCCGGGACTAGCGGGGCAAGCACAGATACGCAGTATTTT,CASSPGTSGASTDTQYF
few,TRBV4-2,TRBD1,16,TRBJ1-6,TGTGCCAGCAGCCAAGAGTGGACAGGGGGTAATTCACCCCTCCACTTT,CASSQEWTGGNSPLHF
.,TRBV7-2,TRBD1,12,TRBJ1-2,TGTGCCAGCGCCCGACAGGGTAATGGCTACACCTTC,CASARQGNGYTF
.,TRBV6-5,.,13,TRBJ2-3,TGTGCCAGCATCCCGCGGGGCACAGATACGCAGTATTTT,CASIPRGTDTQYF
.,TRBV7-6,.,13,TRBJ1-1,TGTGCCAGCAGCCCGGACATCGACACTGAAGCTTTCTTT,CASSPDIDTEAFF
.,TRBV27,.,15,TRBJ1-6,TGTGCCAGCAGTTTCCGGGTCGTGGATAATTCACCCCTCCACTTT,CASSFRVVDNSPLHF
.,TRBV4-2,.,16,TRBJ2-4,TGTGCCAGCAGCCAAGATTGGAGGGGCGCTTGGGACATTCAGTACTTC,CASSQDWRGAWDIQYF
.,TRBV7-2,.,15,TRBJ2-6,TGTGCCAGCAACCTAGGGGTCCCTGGGGCCAACGTCCTGACTTTC,CASNLGVPGANVLTF
.,TRBV9,.,12,TRBJ2-2,TGTGCCAGCAGCGTAGTTGCCGGGGAGCTGTTTTTT,CASSVVAGELFF
few,TRBV5-1,.,11,TRBJ2-5,TGCGCCAGCAGCTTAGCGGAGACCCAGTACTTC,CASSLAETQYF
.,TRBV4-2,.,13,TRBJ1-2,TGTGCCAGCAGCCAAGAAGACAGCTATGGCTACACCTTC,CASSQEDSYGYTF
.,TRBV14,TRBD1,13,TRBJ2-7,TGTGCCAGCAGCCCCGGACAGGGCCAAGGGCAGTACTTC,CASSPGQGQGQYF
few,TRBV6-5,TRBD1,15,TRBJ1-2,TGTGCCAGCAGTTACGGGAACAGGGGAGGGTATGGCTACACCTTC,CASSYGNRGGYGYTF
few,TRBV7-8,.,14,TRBJ2-3,TGTGCCAGCAGCCAGATACTGGTGACAGATACGCAGTATTTT,CASSQILVTDTQYF
few,TRBV11-2,TRBD2,15,TRBJ2-1,TGTGCCAGCAGCTCGCTAGCGGGGGGCTACAATGAGCAGTTCTTC,CASSSLAGGYNEQFF
.,TRBV5-4,.,15,TRBJ2-7,TGTGCCAGCAGCGCCGGGACGGCAACCTCCTACGAGCAGTACTTC,CASSAGTATSYEQYF
few,TRBV15,.,13,TRBJ2-1,TGTGCCACCACCGTGGGACTGGGCGATGAGCAGTTCTTC,CATTVGLGDEQFF
few,TRBV6-5,.,13,TRBJ2-3,TGTGCCAGCAGTTACGGACCTGGAGATACGCAGTATTTT,CASSYGPGDTQYF
few,TRBV7-9,TRBD1,13,TRBJ2-1,TGTGCCGGGGCCTGGACAGGGTCTAATGAGCAGTTCTTC,CAGAWTGSNEQFF
.,TRBV18,TRBD1,14,TRBJ1-1,TGTGCCAGCTCACCGGGACAGGATTACACTGAAGCTTTCTTT,CASSPGQDYTEAFF
.,TRBV5-1,.,14,TRBJ1-5,TGCGCCAGCAGCTTGGAACAGGGCGATCAGCCCCAGCATTTT,CASSLEQGDQPQHF
.,TRBV7-2,.,13,TRBJ2-2,TGTGCCAGCAGAAGAGGGAACACCGGGGAGCTGTTTTTT,CASRRGNTGELFF
few,TRBV30,TRBD2,14,TRBJ2-7,TGTGCCTGGAGAAGGGAGGGCTCCAGGGTAGGGCAGTACTTC,CAWRREGSRVGQYF
.,TRBV5-1,.,11,TRBJ2-3,TGCGCCAGCAGCTTGGATTATACGCAGTATTTT,CASSLDYTQYF
.,TRBV7-6,.,13,TRBJ2-6,TGTGCCGCCGGACCCTCTGGGGCCAACGTCCTGACTTTC,CAAGPSGANVLTF